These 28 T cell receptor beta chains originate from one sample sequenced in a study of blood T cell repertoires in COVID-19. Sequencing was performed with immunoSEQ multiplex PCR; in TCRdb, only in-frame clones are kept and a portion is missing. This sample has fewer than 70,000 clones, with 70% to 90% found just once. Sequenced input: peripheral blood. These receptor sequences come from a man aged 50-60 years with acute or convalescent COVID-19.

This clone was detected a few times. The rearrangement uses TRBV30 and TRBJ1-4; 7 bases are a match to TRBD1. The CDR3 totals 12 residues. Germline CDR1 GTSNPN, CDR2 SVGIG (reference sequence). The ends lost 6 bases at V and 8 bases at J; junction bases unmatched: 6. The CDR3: CACTTGPEKLFF. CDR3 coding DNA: TGTGCCTGTACGACAGGGCCCGAAAAACTGTTTTTT.

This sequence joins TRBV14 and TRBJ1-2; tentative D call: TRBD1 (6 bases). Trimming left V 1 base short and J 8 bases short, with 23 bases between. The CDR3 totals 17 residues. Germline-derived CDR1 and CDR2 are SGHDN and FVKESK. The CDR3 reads CASSQVFGTQILSGYTF. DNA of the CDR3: TGTGCCAGCAGCCAAGTGTTTGGGACACAGATATTATCGGGCTACACCTTC. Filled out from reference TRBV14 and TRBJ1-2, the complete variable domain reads EAGVTQFPSHSVIEKGQTVTLRCDPISGHDNLYWYRRVMGKEIKFLLHFVKESKQDESGMPNNRFLAERTGGTYSTLKVQPAELEDSGVYFCASSQVFGTQILSGYTFGSGTRLTVV.

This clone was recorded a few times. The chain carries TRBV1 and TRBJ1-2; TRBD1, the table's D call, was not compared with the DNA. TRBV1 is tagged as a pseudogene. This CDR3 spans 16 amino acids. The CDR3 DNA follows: TGCACCAGCAGCCAAGATTTCCGGAACAGGGCGGATGGCTACACCTTC. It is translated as CTSSQDFRNRADGYTF.

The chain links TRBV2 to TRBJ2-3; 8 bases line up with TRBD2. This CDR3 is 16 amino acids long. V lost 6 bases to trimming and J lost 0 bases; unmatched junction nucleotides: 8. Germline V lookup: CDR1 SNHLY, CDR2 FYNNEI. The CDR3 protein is CASRVLASGSTDTQYF. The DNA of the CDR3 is TGTGCCAGCAGGGTCCTGGCTAGCGGGAGCACAGATACGCAGTATTTT.

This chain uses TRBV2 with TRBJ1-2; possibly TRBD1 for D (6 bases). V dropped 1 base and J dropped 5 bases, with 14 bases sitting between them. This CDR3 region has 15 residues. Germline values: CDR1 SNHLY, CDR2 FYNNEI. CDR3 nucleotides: TGTGCCAGCAGTGAAGAGGCAGGGGAATGGTATGGCTACACCTTC. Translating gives CASSEEAGEWYGYTF. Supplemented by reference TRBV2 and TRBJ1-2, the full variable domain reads EPEVTQTPSHQVTQMGQEVILRCVPISNHLYFYWYRQILGQKVEFLVSFYNNEISEKSEIFDDQFSVERPDGSNFTLKIRSTKLEDSAMYFCASSEEAGEWYGYTFGSGTRLTVV.

CDR3 sequence reads: CSASRVNTEAFF. The CDR3 DNA reads as TGCAGTGCTAGTCGGGTGAACACTGAAGCTTTCTTT. The V call is TRBV20-1, the J call TRBJ1-1; no clear D gene. The V and J ends lost 3 bases and 0 bases respectively, with 5 bases between them. The CDR3 sequence is 12 residues long. Germline V gene sequence: CDR1 DFQATT, CDR2 SNEGSKA (reference sequence).

The chain's CDR3 is CASSRGHGETQYF. In DNA form, the CDR3 reads TGTGCCAGCAGTCGCGGCCACGGCGAGACCCAGTACTTC. This chain uses TRBV12-3 or TRBV12-4 with TRBJ2-5, with D hard to call. The CDR3 runs to 13 residues. Deletions cut 5 bases from V and 5 bases from J, with 12 bases between.

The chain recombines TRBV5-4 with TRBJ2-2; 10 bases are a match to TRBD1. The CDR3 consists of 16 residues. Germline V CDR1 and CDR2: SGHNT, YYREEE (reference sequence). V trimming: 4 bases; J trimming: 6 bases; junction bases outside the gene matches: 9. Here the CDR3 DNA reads TGTGCCAGCAGCACACCGGGACAGGGGTTGGCCGGGGAGCTGTTTTTT. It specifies CASSTPGQGLAGELFF.

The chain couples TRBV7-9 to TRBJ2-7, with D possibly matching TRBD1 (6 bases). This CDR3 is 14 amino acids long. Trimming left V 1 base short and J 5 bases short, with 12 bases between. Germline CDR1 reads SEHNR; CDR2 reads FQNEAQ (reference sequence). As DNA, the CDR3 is TGTGCCAGCAGCTTAGGGAACAGGGCCAACGAGCAGTACTTC. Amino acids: CASSLGNRANEQYF.

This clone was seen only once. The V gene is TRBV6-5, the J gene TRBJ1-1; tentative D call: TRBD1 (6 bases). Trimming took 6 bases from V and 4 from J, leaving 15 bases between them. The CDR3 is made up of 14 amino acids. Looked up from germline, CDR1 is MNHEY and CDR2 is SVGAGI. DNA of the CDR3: TGTGCCAGCAGGCAGACAGGAGAGAGCACTGAAGCTTTCTTT. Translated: CASRQTGESTEAFF.

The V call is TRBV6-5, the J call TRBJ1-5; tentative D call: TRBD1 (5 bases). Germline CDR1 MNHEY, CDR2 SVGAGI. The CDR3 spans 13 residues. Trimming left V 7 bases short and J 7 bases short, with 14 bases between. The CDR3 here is CASNQQVKQPQHF. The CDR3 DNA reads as TGTGCCAGCAATCAACAGGTTAAGCAGCCCCAGCATTTT.

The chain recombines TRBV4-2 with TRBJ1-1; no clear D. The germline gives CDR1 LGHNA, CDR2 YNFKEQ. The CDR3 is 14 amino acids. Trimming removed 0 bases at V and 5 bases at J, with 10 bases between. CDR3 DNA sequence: TGTGCCAGCAGCCAAGACCCCGAGAGGACTGAAGCTTTCTTT. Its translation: CASSQDPERTEAFF.

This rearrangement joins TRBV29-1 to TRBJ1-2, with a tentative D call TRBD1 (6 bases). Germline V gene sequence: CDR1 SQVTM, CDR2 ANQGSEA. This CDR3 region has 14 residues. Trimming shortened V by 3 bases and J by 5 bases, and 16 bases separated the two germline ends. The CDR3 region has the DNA TGCAGCGTTGATGTCAGGGGCGATGTATATGGCTACACCTTC. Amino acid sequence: CSVDVRGDVYGYTF.

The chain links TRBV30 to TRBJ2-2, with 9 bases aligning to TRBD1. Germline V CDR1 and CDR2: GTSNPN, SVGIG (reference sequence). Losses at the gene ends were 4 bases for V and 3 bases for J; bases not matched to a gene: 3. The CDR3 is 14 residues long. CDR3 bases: TGTGCCTGGACCTGGACAGGGGACACCGGGGAGCTGTTTTTT. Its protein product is CAWTWTGDTGELFF.

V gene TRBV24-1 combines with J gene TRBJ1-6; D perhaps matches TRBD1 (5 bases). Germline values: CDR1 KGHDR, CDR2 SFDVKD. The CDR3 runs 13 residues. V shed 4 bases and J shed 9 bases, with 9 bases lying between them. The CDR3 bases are TGTGCCACCAGTGAAGGGGCTGGTTCACCCCTCCACTTT. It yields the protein CATSEGAGSPLHF.

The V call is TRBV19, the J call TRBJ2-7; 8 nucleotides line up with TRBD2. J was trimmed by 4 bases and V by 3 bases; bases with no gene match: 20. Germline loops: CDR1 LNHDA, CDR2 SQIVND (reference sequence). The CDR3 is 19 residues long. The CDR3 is CASSICGGSIRKRNYEQYV. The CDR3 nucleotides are TGTGCCAGTAGTATTTGCGGGGGGTCAATTAGAAAACGCAATTACGAGCAGTACGTC.

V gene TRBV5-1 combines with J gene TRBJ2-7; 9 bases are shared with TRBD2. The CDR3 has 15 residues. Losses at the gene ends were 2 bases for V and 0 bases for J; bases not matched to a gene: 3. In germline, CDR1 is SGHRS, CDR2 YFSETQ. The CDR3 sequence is CASSLGSGSSYEQYV. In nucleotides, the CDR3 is TGCGCCAGCAGCTTAGGTAGCGGGAGCTCCTACGAGCAGTACGTC.

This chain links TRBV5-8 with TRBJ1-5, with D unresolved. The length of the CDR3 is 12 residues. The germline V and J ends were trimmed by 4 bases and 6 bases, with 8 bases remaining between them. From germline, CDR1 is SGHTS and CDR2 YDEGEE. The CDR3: CASSGIAQPQHF. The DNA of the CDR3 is TGTGCCAGCAGCGGTATAGCTCAGCCCCAGCATTTT. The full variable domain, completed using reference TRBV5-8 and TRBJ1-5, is EAGVTQSPTHLIKTRGQQATLRCSPISGHTSVYWYQQALGLGLQFLLWYDEGEERNRGNFPPRFSGRQFPNYSSELNVNALELEDSALYLCASSGIAQPQHFGDGTRLSIL.

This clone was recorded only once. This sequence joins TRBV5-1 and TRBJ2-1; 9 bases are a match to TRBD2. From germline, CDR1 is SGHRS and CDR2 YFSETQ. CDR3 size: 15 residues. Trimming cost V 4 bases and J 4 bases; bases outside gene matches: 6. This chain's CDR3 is CASSGSLAGYNEQFF. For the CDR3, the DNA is TGCGCCAGCAGCGGCTCCCTAGCGGGGTACAATGAGCAGTTCTTC.

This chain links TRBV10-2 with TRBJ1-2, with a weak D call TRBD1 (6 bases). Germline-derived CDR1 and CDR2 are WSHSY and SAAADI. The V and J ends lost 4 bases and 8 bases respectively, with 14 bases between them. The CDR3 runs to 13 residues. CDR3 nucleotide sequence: TGCGCCAGCAGTGGAGGGGGGGCGGAAGGCTACACCTTC. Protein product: CASSGGGAEGYTF.

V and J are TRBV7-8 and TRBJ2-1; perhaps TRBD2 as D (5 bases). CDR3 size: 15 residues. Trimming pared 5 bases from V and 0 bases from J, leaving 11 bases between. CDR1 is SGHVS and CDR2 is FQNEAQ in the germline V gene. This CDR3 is CASSRDGNSYNEQFF. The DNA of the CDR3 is TGTGCCAGCAGCCGAGACGGGAACTCCTACAATGAGCAGTTCTTC.

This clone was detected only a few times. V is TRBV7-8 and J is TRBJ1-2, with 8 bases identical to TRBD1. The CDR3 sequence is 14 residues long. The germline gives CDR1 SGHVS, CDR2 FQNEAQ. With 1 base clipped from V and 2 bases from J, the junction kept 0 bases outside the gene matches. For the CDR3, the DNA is TGTGCCAGCAGCTTAGGACAGGGGAACTATGGCTACACCTTC. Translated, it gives CASSLGQGNYGYTF.

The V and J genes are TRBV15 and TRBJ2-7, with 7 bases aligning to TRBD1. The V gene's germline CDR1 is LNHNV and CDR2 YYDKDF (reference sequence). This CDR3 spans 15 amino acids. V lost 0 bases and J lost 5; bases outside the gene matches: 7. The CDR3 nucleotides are TGTGCCACCAGCAGAGATCCTAGGGGGCTCAACGAGCAGTACGTC. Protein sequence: CATSRDPRGLNEQYV.

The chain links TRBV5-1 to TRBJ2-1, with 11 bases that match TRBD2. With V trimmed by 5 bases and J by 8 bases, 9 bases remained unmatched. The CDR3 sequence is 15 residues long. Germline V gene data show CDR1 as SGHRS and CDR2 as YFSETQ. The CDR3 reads CASSRIAGGPDEQFF. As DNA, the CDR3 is TGCGCCAGCAGTCGCATAGCGGGGGGGCCGGATGAGCAGTTCTTC.

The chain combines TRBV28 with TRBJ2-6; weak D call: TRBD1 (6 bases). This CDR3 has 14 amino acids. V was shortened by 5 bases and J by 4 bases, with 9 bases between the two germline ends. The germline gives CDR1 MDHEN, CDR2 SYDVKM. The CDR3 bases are TGTGCCAGCAGTAATGGGGGCGGGGCCAACGTCCTGACTTTC. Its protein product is CASSNGGGANVLTF.

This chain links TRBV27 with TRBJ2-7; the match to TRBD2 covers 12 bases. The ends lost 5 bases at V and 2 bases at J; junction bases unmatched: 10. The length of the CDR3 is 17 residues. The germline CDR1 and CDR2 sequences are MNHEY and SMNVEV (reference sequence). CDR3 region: CASSPRTSGVFTYEQYF. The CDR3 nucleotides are TGTGCCAGCAGTCCCCGGACTAGCGGGGTTTTTACCTACGAGCAGTACTTC.

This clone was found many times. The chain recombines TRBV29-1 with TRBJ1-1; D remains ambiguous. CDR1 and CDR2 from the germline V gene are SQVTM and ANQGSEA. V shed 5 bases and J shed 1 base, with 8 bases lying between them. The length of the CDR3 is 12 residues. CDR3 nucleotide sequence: TGCAGCGTTCAATACTGGAACACTGAAGCTTTCTTT. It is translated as CSVQYWNTEAFF.

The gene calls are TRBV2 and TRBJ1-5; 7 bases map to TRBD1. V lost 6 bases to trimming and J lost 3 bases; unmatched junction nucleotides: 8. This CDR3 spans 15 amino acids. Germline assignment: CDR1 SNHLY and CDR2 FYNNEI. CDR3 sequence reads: CASRVGTAINQPQHF. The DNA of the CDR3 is TGTGCCAGCAGAGTCGGGACAGCTATCAATCAGCCCCAGCATTTT.